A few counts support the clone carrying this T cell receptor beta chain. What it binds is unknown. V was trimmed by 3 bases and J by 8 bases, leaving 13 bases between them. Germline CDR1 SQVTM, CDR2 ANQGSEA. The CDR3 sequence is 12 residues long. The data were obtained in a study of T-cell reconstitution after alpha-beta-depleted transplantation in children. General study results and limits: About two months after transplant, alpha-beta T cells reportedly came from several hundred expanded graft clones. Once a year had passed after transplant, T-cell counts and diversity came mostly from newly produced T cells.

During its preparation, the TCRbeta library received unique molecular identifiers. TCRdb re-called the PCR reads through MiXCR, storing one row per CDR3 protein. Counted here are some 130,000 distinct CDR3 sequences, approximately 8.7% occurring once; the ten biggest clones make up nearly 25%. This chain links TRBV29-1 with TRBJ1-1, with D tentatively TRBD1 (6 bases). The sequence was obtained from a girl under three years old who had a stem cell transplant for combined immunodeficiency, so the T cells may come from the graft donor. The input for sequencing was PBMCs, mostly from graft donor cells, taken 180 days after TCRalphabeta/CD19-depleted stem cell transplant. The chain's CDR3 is CSVDWTGTEAFF. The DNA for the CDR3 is TGCAGCGTTGATTGGACCGGGACAGAAGCTTTCTTT. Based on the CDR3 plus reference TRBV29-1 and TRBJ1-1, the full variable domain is SAVISQKPSRDICQRGTSLTIQCQVDSQVTMMFWYRQQPGQSLTLIATANQGSEATYESGFVIDKFPISRPNLTFSTLTVSNMSPEDSSIYLCSVDWTGTEAFFGQGTRLTVV.